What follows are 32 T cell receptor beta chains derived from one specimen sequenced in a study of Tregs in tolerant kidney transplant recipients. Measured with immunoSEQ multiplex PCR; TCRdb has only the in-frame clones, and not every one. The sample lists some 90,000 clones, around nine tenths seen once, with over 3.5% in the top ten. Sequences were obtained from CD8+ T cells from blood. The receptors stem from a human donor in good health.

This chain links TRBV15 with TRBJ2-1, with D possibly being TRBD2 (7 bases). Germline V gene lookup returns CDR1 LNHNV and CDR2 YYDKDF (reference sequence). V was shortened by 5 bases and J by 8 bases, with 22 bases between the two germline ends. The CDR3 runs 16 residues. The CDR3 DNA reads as TGTGCCACCAGCGGGGGGCTGTCGCGGGAGAGCTATGAGCAGTTCTTC. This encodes CATSGGLSRESYEQFF.

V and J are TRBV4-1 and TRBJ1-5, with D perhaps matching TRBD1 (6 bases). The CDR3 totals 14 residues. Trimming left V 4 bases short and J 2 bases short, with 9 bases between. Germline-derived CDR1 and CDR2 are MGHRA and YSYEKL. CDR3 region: CASSRTDRNQPQHF. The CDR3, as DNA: TGCGCCAGCAGCCGGACAGATCGCAATCAGCCCCAGCATTTT.

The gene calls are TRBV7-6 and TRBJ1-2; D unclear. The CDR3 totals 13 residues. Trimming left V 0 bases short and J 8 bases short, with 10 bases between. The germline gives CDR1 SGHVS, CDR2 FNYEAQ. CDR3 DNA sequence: TGTGCCAGCAGCTTAGCTGGAGCAAGGGGCTACACCTTC. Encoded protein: CASSLAGARGYTF.

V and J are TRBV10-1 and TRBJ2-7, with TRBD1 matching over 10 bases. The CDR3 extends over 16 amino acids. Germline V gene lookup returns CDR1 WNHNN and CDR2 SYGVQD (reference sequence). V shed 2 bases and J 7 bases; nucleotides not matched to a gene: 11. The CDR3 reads CASSEGTGAMTGEQYF. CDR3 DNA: TGCGCCAGCAGTGAGGGGACAGGGGCGATGACGGGGGAGCAGTACTTC.

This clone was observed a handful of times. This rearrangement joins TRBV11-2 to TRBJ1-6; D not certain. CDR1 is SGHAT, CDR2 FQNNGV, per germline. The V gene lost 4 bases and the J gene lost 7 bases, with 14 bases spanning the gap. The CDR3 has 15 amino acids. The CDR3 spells CASSSWAAVNSPLHF. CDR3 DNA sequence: TGTGCCAGCAGCTCCTGGGCGGCGGTGAATTCACCCCTCCACTTT.

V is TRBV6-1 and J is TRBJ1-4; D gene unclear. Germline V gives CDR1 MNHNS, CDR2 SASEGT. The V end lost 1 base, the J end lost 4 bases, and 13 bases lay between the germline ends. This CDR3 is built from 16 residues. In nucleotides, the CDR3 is TGTGCCAGCAGTGAAGACCCAGGCTGGATTAATGAAAAACTGTTTTTT. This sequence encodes CASSEDPGWINEKLFF.

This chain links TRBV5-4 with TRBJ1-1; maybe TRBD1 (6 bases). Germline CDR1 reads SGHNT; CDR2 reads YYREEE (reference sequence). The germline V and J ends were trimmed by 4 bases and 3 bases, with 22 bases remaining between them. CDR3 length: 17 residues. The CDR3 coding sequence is TGTGCCAGCAGCCCCTCCACAGGGAAGGGTCGGGACACTGAAGCTTTCTTT. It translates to CASSPSTGKGRDTEAFF. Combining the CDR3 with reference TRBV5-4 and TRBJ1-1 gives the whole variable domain ETGVTQSPTHLIKTRGQQVTLRCSSQSGHNTVSWYQQALGQGPQFIFQYYREEENGRGNFPPRFSGLQFPNYSSELNVNALELDDSALYLCASSPSTGKGRDTEAFFGQGTRLTVV.

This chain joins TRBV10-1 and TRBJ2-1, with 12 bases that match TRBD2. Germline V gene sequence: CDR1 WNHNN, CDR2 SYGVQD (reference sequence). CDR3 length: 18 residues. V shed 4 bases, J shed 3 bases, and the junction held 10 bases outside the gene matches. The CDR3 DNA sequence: TGCGCCAGCAGTGGCACTAGCGGGAGGCCGTCTGTCTACAATGAGCAGTTCTTC. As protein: CASSGTSGRPSVYNEQFF.

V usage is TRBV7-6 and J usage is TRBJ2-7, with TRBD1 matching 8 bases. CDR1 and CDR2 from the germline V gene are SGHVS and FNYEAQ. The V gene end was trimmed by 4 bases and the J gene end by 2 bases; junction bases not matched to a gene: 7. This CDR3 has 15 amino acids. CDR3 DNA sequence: TGTGCCAGCAGCTCCGGACAGGGCGAACCCTACGAGCAGTACTTC. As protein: CASSSGQGEPYEQYF.

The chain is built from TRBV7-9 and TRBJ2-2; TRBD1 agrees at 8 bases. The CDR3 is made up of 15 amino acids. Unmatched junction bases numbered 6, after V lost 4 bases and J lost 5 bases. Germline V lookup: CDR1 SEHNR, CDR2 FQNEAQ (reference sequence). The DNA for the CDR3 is TGTGCCAGCAGCTCCCGACAGGGGATTACCGGGGAGCTGTTTTTT. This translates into CASSSRQGITGELFF.

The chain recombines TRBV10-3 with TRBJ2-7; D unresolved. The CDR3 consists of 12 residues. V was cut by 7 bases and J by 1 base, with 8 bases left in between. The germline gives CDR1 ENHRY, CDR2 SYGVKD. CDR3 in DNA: TGTGCCATCAAGTCTGAGTCCTACGAGCAGTACTTC. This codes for CAIKSESYEQYF.

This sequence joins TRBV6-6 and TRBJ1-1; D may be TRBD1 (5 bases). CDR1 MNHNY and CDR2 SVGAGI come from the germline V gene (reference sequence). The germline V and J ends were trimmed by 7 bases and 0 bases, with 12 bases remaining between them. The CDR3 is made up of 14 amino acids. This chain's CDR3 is CASTHGTLNTEAFF. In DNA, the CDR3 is TGTGCCAGCACTCACGGGACCTTGAACACTGAAGCTTTCTTT.

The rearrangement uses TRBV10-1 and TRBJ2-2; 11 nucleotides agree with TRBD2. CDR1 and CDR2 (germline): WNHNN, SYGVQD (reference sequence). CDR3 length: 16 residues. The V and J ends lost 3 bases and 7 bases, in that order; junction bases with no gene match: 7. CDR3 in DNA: TGCGCCAGCAGTGACCATAGCGGGAGGGCCGACGGGGAGCTGTTTTTT. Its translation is CASSDHSGRADGELFF.

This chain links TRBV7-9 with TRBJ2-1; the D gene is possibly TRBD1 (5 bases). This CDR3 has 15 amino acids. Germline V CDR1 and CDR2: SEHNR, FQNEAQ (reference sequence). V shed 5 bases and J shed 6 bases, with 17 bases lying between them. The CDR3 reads CASSPPRGPSNEQFF. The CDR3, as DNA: TGTGCCAGCAGCCCCCCAAGGGGCCCCTCCAATGAGCAGTTCTTC.

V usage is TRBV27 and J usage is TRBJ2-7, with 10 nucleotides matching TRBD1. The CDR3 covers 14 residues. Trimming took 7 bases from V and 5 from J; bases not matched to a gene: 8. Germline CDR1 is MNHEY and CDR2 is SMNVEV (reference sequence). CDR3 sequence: CASTMTGGSNEQYF. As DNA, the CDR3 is TGTGCCAGCACTATGACAGGGGGCTCAAACGAGCAGTACTTC.

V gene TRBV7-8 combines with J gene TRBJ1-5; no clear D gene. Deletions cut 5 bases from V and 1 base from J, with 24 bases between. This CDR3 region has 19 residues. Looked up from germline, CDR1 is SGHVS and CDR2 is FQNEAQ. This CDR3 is CASSVPHSGGVWSNQPQHF. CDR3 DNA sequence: TGTGCCAGCAGCGTCCCCCACTCGGGCGGGGTTTGGAGCAATCAGCCCCAGCATTTT.

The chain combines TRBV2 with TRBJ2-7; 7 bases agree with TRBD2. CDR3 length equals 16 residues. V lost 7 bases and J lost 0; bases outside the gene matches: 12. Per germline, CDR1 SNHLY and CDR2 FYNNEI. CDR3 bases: TGTGCCAGCACCCCTCGGACTAGTACGAGCTCCTACGAGCAGTACTTC. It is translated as CASTPRTSTSSYEQYF.

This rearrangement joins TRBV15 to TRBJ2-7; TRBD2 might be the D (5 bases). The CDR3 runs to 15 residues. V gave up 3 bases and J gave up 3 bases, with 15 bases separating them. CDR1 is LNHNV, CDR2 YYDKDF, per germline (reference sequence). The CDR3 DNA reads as TGTGCCACCAGCAGTCAGTTTGACGGGGACTACGAGCAGTACTTC. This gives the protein CATSSQFDGDYEQYF.

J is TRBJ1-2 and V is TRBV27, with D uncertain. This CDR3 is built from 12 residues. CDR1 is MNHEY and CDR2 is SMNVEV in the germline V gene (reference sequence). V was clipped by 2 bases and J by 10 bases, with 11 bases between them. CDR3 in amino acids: CASSLGSGHYTF. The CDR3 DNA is TGTGCCAGCAGTTTAGGTAGCGGGCACTACACCTTC.

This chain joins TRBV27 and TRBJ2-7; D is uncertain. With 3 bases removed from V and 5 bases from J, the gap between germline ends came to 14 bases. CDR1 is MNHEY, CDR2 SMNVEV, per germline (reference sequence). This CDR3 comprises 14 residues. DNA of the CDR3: TGTGCCAGCAGTTTCAGGCGGCCTCCTGACGAGCAGTACTTC. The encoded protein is CASSFRRPPDEQYF.

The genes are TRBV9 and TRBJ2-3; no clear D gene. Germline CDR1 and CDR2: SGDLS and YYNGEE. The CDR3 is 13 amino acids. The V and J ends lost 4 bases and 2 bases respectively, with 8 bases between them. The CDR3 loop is CASSPPVTDTQYF. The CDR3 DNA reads TGTGCCAGCAGCCCCCCAGTCACAGATACGCAGTATTTT.

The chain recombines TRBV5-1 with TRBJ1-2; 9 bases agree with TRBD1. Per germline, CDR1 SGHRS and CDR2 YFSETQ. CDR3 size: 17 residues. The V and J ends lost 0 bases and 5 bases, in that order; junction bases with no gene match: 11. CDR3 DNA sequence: TGCGCCAGCAGCTTGGGTGTGAGGGACAGGGAAGGATATGGCTACACCTTC. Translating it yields CASSLGVRDREGYGYTF.

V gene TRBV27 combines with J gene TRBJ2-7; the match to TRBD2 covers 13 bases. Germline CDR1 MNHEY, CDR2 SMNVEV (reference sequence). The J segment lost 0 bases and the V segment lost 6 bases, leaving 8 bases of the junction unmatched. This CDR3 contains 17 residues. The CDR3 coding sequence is TGTGCCAGCAGAGGACTAGCGGGAGTGCGGGTCTCCTACGAGCAGTACTTC. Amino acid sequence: CASRGLAGVRVSYEQYF.

The CDR3 sequence: CASSEWTVSYEQYF. The CDR3 nucleotides read TGTGCCAGCAGTGAATGGACAGTCTCCTACGAGCAGTACTTC. The V and J genes are TRBV6-5 and TRBJ2-7; weak D call: TRBD1 (6 bases). The V end lost 5 bases, the J end lost 0 bases, and 11 bases lay between the germline ends. The germline CDR1 and CDR2 sequences are MNHEY and SVGAGI. The CDR3 spans 14 residues.

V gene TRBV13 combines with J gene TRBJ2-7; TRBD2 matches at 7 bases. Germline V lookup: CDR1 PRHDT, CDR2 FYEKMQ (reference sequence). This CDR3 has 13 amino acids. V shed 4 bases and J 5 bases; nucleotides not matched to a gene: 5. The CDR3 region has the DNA TGTGCCAGCAGCTCCGCGGGGGAGGACGAGCAGTACTTC. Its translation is CASSSAGEDEQYF.

CDR3: CASSLDEPYGYTF. CDR3 in DNA: TGTGCCAGCAGCTTAGACGAACCCTATGGCTACACCTTC. This chain uses TRBV5-6 with TRBJ1-2; D gene uncertain. V was clipped by 2 bases and J by 4 bases, with 9 bases between them. CDR3 size: 13 residues. Per germline, CDR1 SGHDT and CDR2 YYEEEE.

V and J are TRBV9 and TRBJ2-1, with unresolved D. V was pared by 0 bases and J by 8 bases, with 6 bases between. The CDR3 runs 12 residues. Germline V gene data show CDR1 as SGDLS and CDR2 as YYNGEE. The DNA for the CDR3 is TGTGCCAGCAGCGTAGACGGTGATGAGCAGTTCTTC. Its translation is CASSVDGDEQFF.

CDR3 sequence reads: CASSLSGGTQETQYF. The CDR3 nucleotides read TGTGCCAGCTCGTTGAGCGGGGGGACCCAAGAGACCCAGTACTTC. This rearrangement joins TRBV7-9 to TRBJ2-5; TRBD2 matches 9 bases. This CDR3 has 15 amino acids. CDR1 and CDR2 (germline): SEHNR, FQNEAQ (reference sequence). The junction had 8 bases not matched to a gene; V was cut back by 8 bases and J by 1 base.

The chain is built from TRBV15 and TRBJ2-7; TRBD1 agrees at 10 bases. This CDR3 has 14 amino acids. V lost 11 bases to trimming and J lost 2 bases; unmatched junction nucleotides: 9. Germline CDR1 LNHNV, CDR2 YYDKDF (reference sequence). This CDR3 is CAAARGTGAYEQYF. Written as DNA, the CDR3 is TGTGCCGCGGCCCGCGGGACAGGGGCCTACGAGCAGTACTTC.

The DNA for the CDR3 is TGTGCCAGCAGCACCGGGACAGGGTGGGTAAATGAGCAGTTCTTC. As protein: CASSTGTGWVNEQFF. The genes are TRBV5-4 and TRBJ2-1, with 9 bases identical to TRBD1. This CDR3 comprises 15 residues. Germline V gives CDR1 SGHNT, CDR2 YYREEE (reference sequence). With 4 bases clipped from V and 7 bases from J, the junction kept 9 bases outside the gene matches.

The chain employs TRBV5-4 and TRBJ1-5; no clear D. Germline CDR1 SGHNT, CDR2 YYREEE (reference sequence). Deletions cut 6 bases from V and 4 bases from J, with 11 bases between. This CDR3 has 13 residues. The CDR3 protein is CASTDDGNQPQHF. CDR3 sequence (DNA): TGTGCCAGCACCGATGACGGAAATCAGCCCCAGCATTTT.

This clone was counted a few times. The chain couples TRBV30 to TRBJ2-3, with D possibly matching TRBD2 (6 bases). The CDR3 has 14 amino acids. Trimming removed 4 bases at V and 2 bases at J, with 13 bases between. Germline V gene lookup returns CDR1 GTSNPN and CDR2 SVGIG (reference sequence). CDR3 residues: CAWKGGADTDTQYF. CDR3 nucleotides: TGTGCCTGGAAGGGCGGGGCTGACACAGATACGCAGTATTTT. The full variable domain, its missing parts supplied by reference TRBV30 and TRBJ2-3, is SQTIHQWPATLVQPVGSPLSLECTVEGTSNPNLYWYRQAAGRGLQLLFYSVGIGQISSEVPQNLSASRPQDRQFILSSKKLLLSDSGFYLCAWKGGADTDTQYFGPGTRLTVL.